The 10 T cell receptor beta chains listed next were all sequenced from one sample in a study of T cell responses to AZD1222 COVID-19 vaccine. Libraries were prepared by immunoSEQ multiplex PCR; TCRdb keeps only in-frame clonotypes and omits some of them. The sample contains tens of thousands of clones, around four fifths of which appear only once. The specimen comprised peripheral blood, sampled on day 0 of AZD1222 vaccination. These receptors came from an adult in good health.

The chain links TRBV5-1 to TRBJ2-1; the match to TRBD1 covers 11 bases. The germline CDR1 and CDR2 sequences are SGHRS and YFSETQ. J gave up 4 bases and V 2 bases, and 2 bases lay outside the gene matches. CDR3 length: 15 residues. CDR3 sequence reads: CASSFGTGGYNEQFF. In DNA form, the CDR3 reads TGCGCCAGCAGCTTCGGGACAGGGGGTTACAATGAGCAGTTCTTC.

The V call is TRBV3-1 (or the pseudogene TRBV3-2), the J call TRBJ2-1; no reliable D call. CDR1 and CDR2 from the germline V gene are LGHDT and YNNKEL (reference sequence). This CDR3 region has 14 residues. With 4 bases removed from V and 2 bases from J, the gap between germline ends came to 9 bases. CDR3 residues: CASSRSDPYNEQFF. Written as DNA, the CDR3 is TGTGCCAGCAGCCGAAGTGATCCCTACAATGAGCAGTTCTTC.

About this clone itself: At one boundary the junction diverges from the germline segment, which might be a read error. The J gene is TRBJ2-5, the V gene TRBV7-7; D is perhaps TRBD1 or TRBD2 (5 bases each). The CDR3 consists of 13 residues. Germline V lookup: CDR1 SSHAT, CDR2 FNYEAQ (reference sequence). The chain's CDR3 is CASSPGTGGTQYF. CDR3 DNA sequence: TGTGCTAGCAGCCCCGGGACCGGCGGGACCCAGTACTTC.

The V gene is TRBV6-6, the J gene TRBJ2-7, with D unclear. The ends were cut back, 4 bases at V and 2 bases at J, with 15 bases in the middle. CDR1 is MNHNY, CDR2 SVGAGI, per germline (reference sequence). This CDR3 region has 15 residues. CDR3 in amino acids: CASSSHSDSTYEQYF. For the CDR3, the DNA is TGTGCCAGCAGTTCACACTCCGACTCAACCTACGAGCAGTACTTC.

In its sample, this clone was seen once. V usage is TRBV9 and J usage is TRBJ2-5; D is unresolved. The CDR3 runs to 16 residues. V lost 0 bases and J lost 7, with 19 bases in between. From germline, CDR1 is SGDLS and CDR2 YYNGEE. The CDR3: CASSVAEGRAWGTQYF. For the CDR3, the DNA is TGTGCCAGCAGCGTAGCGGAAGGCCGAGCCTGGGGGACCCAGTACTTC.

The chain is built from TRBV7-9 and TRBJ1-2; no definite D call. Trimming removed 5 bases from V and 4 bases from J, with 8 bases in between. The CDR3 length is 12 residues. CDR1 SEHNR and CDR2 FQNEAQ come from the germline V gene (reference sequence). CDR3: CASSIDGYGYTF. CDR3 DNA: TGTGCCAGCAGCATCGACGGCTATGGCTACACCTTC.

This clone has more than one count but fewer than ten. The chain is built from TRBV4-3 and TRBJ1-2, with TRBD1 matching over 7 bases. CDR1 and CDR2 (germline): LGHNA, YSLEER. V was pared by 3 bases and J by 5 bases, with 6 bases of the junction left unmatched. This CDR3 contains 14 residues. The CDR3 reads CASSQDGQEYGYTF. DNA of the CDR3: TGCGCCAGCAGCCAGGATGGACAGGAATATGGCTACACCTTC.

This clone was detected only once. The chain is built from TRBV5-4 and TRBJ2-1; D may correspond to TRBD1 or TRBD2 (6 bases each). Germline CDR1 is SGHNT and CDR2 is YYREEE (reference sequence). The length of the CDR3 is 15 residues. The V end was cut by 4 bases, the J end by 8 bases, with 19 bases between. The CDR3 region is CASSPILGGRDEQFF. The CDR3 DNA follows: TGTGCCAGCAGCCCAATACTAGGGGGGCGGGATGAGCAGTTCTTC.

CDR3 protein: CASSLAGVITEAFF. The CDR3 bases are TGTGCCAGCAGCTTAGCTGGGGTTATCACTGAAGCTTTCTTT. The chain carries TRBV7-4 and TRBJ1-1; D gene uncertain. CDR3 length: 14 amino acids. Germline V gene sequence: CDR1 SGHVT, CDR2 SQSDAQ. With 0 bases removed from V and 4 bases from J, the gap between germline ends came to 9 bases.

This chain links TRBV3-1 (or the pseudogene TRBV3-2) with TRBJ1-2; D gene ambiguous. The CDR3 extends over 14 amino acids. V was cut by 1 base and J by 1 base, with 7 bases left in between. Germline V lookup: CDR1 LGHDT, CDR2 YNNKEL (reference sequence). For the CDR3, the DNA is TGTGCCAGCAGCCAAGGGGGAGGTAACTATGGCTACACCTTC. Translated: CASSQGGGNYGYTF.